This T cell receptor (beta chain) was recorded in a study of T cells after posttransplantation cyclophosphamide. Sequencing used immunoSEQ multiplex PCR; TCRdb keeps in-frame clones, though not all of them. The sample includes over 25,000 clones, none of them occurring once. The germline V gene encodes CDR1 SQVTM and CDR2 ANQGSEA. With 4 bases removed from V and 7 bases from J, the gap between germline ends came to 10 bases. CDR3 length equals 11 residues. This clone was found a few times. Material for sequencing was PBMCs. The chain joins TRBV29-1 to TRBJ1-2, with D possibly being TRBD1 (5 bases). The sequence came from a woman in her twenties or thirties in good health and a related stem cell transplant donor. CDR3 sequence: CSVGGGGGYTF. CDR3 nucleotides: TGCAGCGTTGGGGGGGGTGGTGGCTACACCTTC. Supplemented by reference TRBV29-1 and TRBJ1-2, the full variable domain reads SAVISQKPSRDICQRGTSLTIQCQVDSQVTMMFWYRQQPGQSLTLIATANQGSEATYESGFVIDKFPISRPNLTFSTLTVSNMSPEDSSIYLCSVGGGGGYTFGSGTRLTVV.